This T cell receptor (beta chain) is from a study of cytomegalovirus exposure and HLA in healthy donors. Points from the study as a whole: Cytomegalovirus status was reportedly diagnosed by the classifier with high sensitivity and specificity.

Trimming took 5 bases from V and 6 from J, leaving 7 bases between them. Looked up from germline, CDR1 is MNHEY and CDR2 is SVGAGI. This CDR3 has 12 amino acids. With respect to this clone: Its antigen is undetermined.

Sequencing used immunoSEQ multiplex PCR; TCRdb keeps in-frame clones, though not all of them. The sample consists of tens of thousands of clones, just over 90% of them appearing once. Separate from the approximately 600-subject first cohort was the approximately 110-subject validation cohort, to which the donors belonged. This rearrangement joins TRBV6-5 to TRBJ2-2; D remains unclear. The TCR was taken from a man aged 30-40 years in good health and CMV-seronegative. What was sequenced was PBMCs. The CDR3 region is CASSPLSGELFF. The CDR3 DNA sequence: TGTGCCAGCAGTCCCCTCTCCGGGGAGCTGTTTTTT.